A single sample is the source of the 30 T cell receptor beta chains below, sequenced in a study of cytomegalovirus exposure and HLA in healthy donors. The PCR contained 60 Vbeta and 13 Jbeta primers. The method was immunoSEQ multiplex PCR; TCRdb's version includes in-frame clones alone and lacks a portion of them. This sample has over 150,000 clones, with around 80% found just once. Sequencing was carried out using PBMCs. These receptors came from a woman aged 50 to 60 in good health and CMV-seropositive.

The chain uses TRBV2 and TRBJ2-7, with 7 positions matching TRBD1. Germline V gives CDR1 SNHLY, CDR2 FYNNEI. V shed 6 bases and J 5 bases; nucleotides not matched to a gene: 10. The CDR3 has 14 amino acids. The DNA of the CDR3 is TGTGCCAGCAGCAACAGGGGATTTATCGACGAGCAGTACTTC. As protein: CASSNRGFIDEQYF.

The chain carries TRBV19 and TRBJ1-1; 9 positions match TRBD1. There are 15 residues in the CDR3. Losses at the gene ends were 5 bases for V and 1 base for J; bases not matched to a gene: 5. The germline V gene encodes CDR1 LNHDA and CDR2 SQIVND (reference sequence). CDR3 nucleotides: TGTGCCAGTAGTGGGACAGGGAGTTGGAACACTGAAGCTTTCTTT. Translating it yields CASSGTGSWNTEAFF. The whole variable domain, filled in from reference TRBV19 and TRBJ1-1, reads DGGITQSPKYLFRKEGQNVTLSCEQNLNHDAMYWYRQDPGQGLRLIYYSQIVNDFQKGDIAEGYSVSREKKESFPLTVTSAQKNPTAFYLCASSGTGSWNTEAFFGQGTRLTVV.

V usage is TRBV28 and J usage is TRBJ1-2; 7 nucleotides align to TRBD1. V lost 4 bases to trimming and J lost 6 bases; unmatched junction nucleotides: 11. The CDR3 spans 15 residues. CDR1 and CDR2 (germline): MDHEN, SYDVKM. CDR3 bases: TGTGCCAGCAGTTCAACCGCCCTGCAGGGGGATGGCTACACCTTC. Protein sequence: CASSSTALQGDGYTF.

The V gene is TRBV2, the J gene TRBJ1-1, with TRBD1 identical over 7 bases. Germline V lookup: CDR1 SNHLY, CDR2 FYNNEI. Trimming took 6 bases from V and 0 from J; bases not matched to a gene: 10. This CDR3 has 16 residues. This CDR3 reads CASRPLPGQMNTEAFF. The CDR3 DNA sequence: TGTGCCAGCAGACCACTCCCGGGACAGATGAACACTGAAGCTTTCTTT.

The sample holds a few counts of this clone. The rearrangement links TRBV2 to TRBJ2-2; D is ambiguous. V shed 8 bases and J shed 6 bases, with 7 bases lying between them. Germline CDR1 SNHLY, CDR2 FYNNEI. The CDR3 length is 11 residues. For the CDR3, the DNA is TGTGCCAGCCGCCGCGCCGGGGAGCTGTTTTTT. Its translation: CASRRAGELFF.

This CDR3 is CAWRGGQGYEKLFF. The CDR3 nucleotides read TGTGCCTGGAGGGGGGGACAGGGGTACGAAAAACTGTTTTTT. This chain joins TRBV30 and TRBJ1-4, with 10 nucleotides matching TRBD1. J was trimmed by 8 bases and V by 3 bases; bases with no gene match: 6. CDR3 length equals 14 residues. Germline V gene sequence: CDR1 GTSNPN, CDR2 SVGIG (reference sequence).

This clone turned up a few times. The J gene is TRBJ1-2, the V gene TRBV5-6, with D hard to call. This CDR3 has 15 amino acids. Germline V CDR1 and CDR2: SGHDT, YYEEEE. The ends were cut back, 0 bases at V and 6 bases at J, with 15 bases in the middle. This CDR3 reads CASSLAWEPHNGYTF. The CDR3, as DNA: TGTGCCAGCAGCTTGGCCTGGGAGCCACATAATGGCTACACCTTC.

This chain uses TRBV28 with TRBJ2-7; TRBD1 might be the D (5 bases). V shed 5 bases and J shed 3 bases, with 8 bases lying between them. Germline CDR1 MDHEN, CDR2 SYDVKM. The CDR3 length is 12 residues. The DNA for the CDR3 is TGTGCCAGCAGTACCGACAGCTACGAGCAGTACTTC. Translation gives CASSTDSYEQYF.

The V call is TRBV7-9, the J call TRBJ2-5; 7 bases are shared with TRBD1. TRBJ2-7 explains the end of the DNA better; the J call may be wrong. The length of the CDR3 is 14 residues. Germline CDR1 reads SEHNR; CDR2 reads FQNEAQ (reference sequence). This CDR3 is CASSADRALYEQYF. CDR3 in DNA: TGTGCCAGCAGCGCCGACAGGGCTCTCTACGAGCAGTACTTC.

This clone was recorded once. The chain is built from TRBV4-3 and TRBJ2-3; 9 positions match TRBD1. Germline V gene data show CDR1 as LGHNA and CDR2 as YSLEER. Trimming cost V 3 bases and J 4 bases; bases outside gene matches: 8. The CDR3 is made up of 16 amino acids. CDR3 DNA sequence: TGCGCCAGCAGCCACCCCCCGGGACAGGGCGCAGATACGCAGTATTTT. The encoded protein is CASSHPPGQGADTQYF.

CDR3 nucleotides: TGTGCCAGCAGCTTAAGACAGTCATGGGACTCCTACGAGCAGTACTTC. Translation gives CASSLRQSWDSYEQYF. The chain uses TRBV7-8 and TRBJ2-7, with a tentative D call TRBD1 (5 bases). V lost 2 bases to trimming and J lost 0 bases, with 14 bases between them. Germline V gives CDR1 SGHVS, CDR2 FQNEAQ. The CDR3 sequence is 16 residues long.

CDR3 sequence (DNA): TGTGCCAGCAGTTCATATCGGGGAGATACGCAGTATTTT. This sequence encodes CASSSYRGDTQYF. The chain is built from TRBV27 and TRBJ2-3, with D maybe TRBD2 (5 bases). Germline V gene data show CDR1 as MNHEY and CDR2 as SMNVEV (reference sequence). CDR3 length: 13 amino acids. Trimming shortened V by 4 bases and J by 5 bases, and 10 bases separated the two germline ends.

The CDR3 nucleotides read TGTGCCAGCAGTAGGAGGGGTCACTTGGAAGCTTTCTTT. The encoded protein is CASSRRGHLEAFF. The genes are TRBV6-5 and TRBJ1-1; TRBD1 is a possible D gene (5 bases). V lost 5 bases and J lost 8, with 15 bases in between. The CDR3 is 13 amino acids. Germline V gene sequence: CDR1 MNHEY, CDR2 SVGAGI.

J is TRBJ2-1 and V is TRBV5-1; 8 bases agree with TRBD2. This CDR3 spans 17 amino acids. Germline loops: CDR1 SGHRS, CDR2 YFSETQ. The V gene end was trimmed by 0 bases and the J gene end by 1 base; junction bases not matched to a gene: 6. CDR3 nucleotide sequence: TGCGCCAGCAGCTTGGCGCTTAGCGGGAAATCCTACAATGAGCAGTTCTTC. It translates to CASSLALSGKSYNEQFF. The whole variable domain, filled in from reference TRBV5-1 and TRBJ2-1, reads KAGVTQTPRYLIKTRGQQVTLSCSPISGHRSVSWYQQTPGQGLQFLFEYFSETQRNKGNFPGRFSGRQFSNSRSEMNVSTLELGDSALYLCASSLALSGKSYNEQFFGPGTRLTVL.

The chain is built from TRBV4-3 and TRBJ2-5, with D possibly matching TRBD1 (5 bases). With the DNA end fitting TRBJ2-7 better, the J assignment may be wrong. This CDR3 contains 17 residues. The germline CDR1 and CDR2 sequences are LGHNA and YSLEER. The CDR3 region is CASSLRSDRAGPYEQYF. The CDR3 coding sequence is TGCGCCAGCAGCCTCCGATCGGACCGGGCAGGGCCCTACGAGCAGTACTTC.

The chain recombines TRBV28 with TRBJ1-1; D possibly corresponds to TRBD1 (6 bases). The V end lost 8 bases, the J end lost 4 bases, and 14 bases lay between the germline ends. The CDR3 totals 13 residues. Per the germline V gene, CDR1 is MDHEN and CDR2 is SYDVKM. The CDR3 reads CASVGGGPTEAFF. The CDR3, as DNA: TGTGCCAGCGTTGGGGGCGGCCCCACTGAAGCTTTCTTT. The full variable domain, its missing parts supplied by reference TRBV28 and TRBJ1-1, is DVKVTQSSRYLVKRTGEKVFLECVQDMDHENMFWYRQDPGLGLRLIYFSYDVKMKEKGDIPEGYSVSREKKERFSLILESASTNQTSMYLCASVGGGPTEAFFGQGTRLTVV.

This chain joins TRBV5-8 and TRBJ1-1, with D unresolved. The germline V and J ends were trimmed by 3 bases and 2 bases, with 14 bases remaining between them. The CDR3 extends over 15 amino acids. The germline CDR1 and CDR2 sequences are SGHTS and YDEGEE. CDR3 residues: CASSSGLQSNTEAFF. For the CDR3, the DNA is TGTGCCAGCAGCTCGGGATTACAAAGCAACACTGAAGCTTTCTTT.

On this clone itself: The junction departs from germline at one end; a sequencing error may be responsible. The chain uses TRBV29-1 and TRBJ1-2; D remains unclear. Germline-derived CDR1 and CDR2 are SQVTM and ANQGSEA. The CDR3 is made up of 9 amino acids. CDR3 nucleotides: TGCAGCGTGGAGGTTGGCTACGCCTTC. This encodes CSVEVGYAF. Variable domain in full (rest from reference TRBV29-1 and TRBJ1-2): SAVISQKPSRDICQRGTSLTIQCQVDSQVTMMFWYRQQPGQSLTLIATANQGSEATYESGFVIDKFPISRPNLTFSTLTVSNMSPEDSSIYLCSVEVGYAFGSGTRLTVV.

The chain recombines TRBV7-8 with TRBJ1-6; 9 bases map to TRBD1. J was trimmed by 9 bases and V by 5 bases; bases with no gene match: 17. The CDR3 sequence is 18 residues long. Per germline, CDR1 SGHVS and CDR2 FQNEAQ. CDR3 DNA: TGTGCCAGCAGCGCGCGAATCCGGGACAGGGTTATAGTTTCACCCCTCCACTTT. Its protein is CASSARIRDRVIVSPLHF.

This clone appeared once. The chain is built from TRBV28 and TRBJ2-1, with no clear D. The germline V and J ends were trimmed by 5 bases and 0 bases, with 11 bases remaining between them. The CDR3 extends over 15 amino acids. Germline V gene data show CDR1 as MDHEN and CDR2 as SYDVKM. Written as DNA, the CDR3 is TGTGCCAGCAGTCGCCGGGTTAGCTCCTACAATGAGCAGTTCTTC. Translation gives CASSRRVSSYNEQFF.

The chain is built from TRBV28 and TRBJ2-6; possibly TRBD1 for D (5 bases). The ends were cut back, 7 bases at V and 2 bases at J, with 24 bases in the middle. The CDR3 has 19 residues. The germline V gene has CDR1 MDHEN and CDR2 SYDVKM. The CDR3, as DNA: TGTGCCAGCACCTCAAAAAAGTTGAAAAGGGGTGCTGGGGCCAACGTCCTGACTTTC. Amino acids: CASTSKKLKRGAGANVLTF.

The J gene is TRBJ2-1, the V gene TRBV5-1; 7 nucleotides align to TRBD1. The CDR3 is 14 amino acids. The V segment lost 4 bases and the J segment 5 bases; nucleotides outside the gene matches: 6. The germline V gene has CDR1 SGHRS and CDR2 YFSETQ. The CDR3 loop reads CASSTTGLDNEQFF. As DNA, the CDR3 is TGCGCCAGCAGCACGACAGGGTTAGACAATGAGCAGTTCTTC.

The chain is built from TRBV6-5 and TRBJ2-7; 7 positions match TRBD2. With V trimmed by 0 bases and J by 5 bases, 7 bases remained unmatched. This CDR3 spans 15 amino acids. CDR1 MNHEY and CDR2 SVGAGI come from the germline V gene. CDR3 region: CASSYSGTKGNEQYF. The CDR3 DNA reads TGTGCCAGCAGTTACTCCGGGACTAAAGGGAACGAGCAGTACTTC.

The V and J genes are TRBV19 and TRBJ1-3; D not resolved. This CDR3 comprises 15 residues. The germline V gene encodes CDR1 LNHDA and CDR2 SQIVND (reference sequence). Trimming shortened V by 3 bases and J by 0 bases, and 9 bases separated the two germline ends. The CDR3, as DNA: TGTGCCAGTAGTATTACGCTAGACTCTGGAAACACCATATATTTT. Protein: CASSITLDSGNTIYF.

This chain joins TRBV11-2 and TRBJ2-3, with D tentatively TRBD2 (7 bases). This CDR3 region has 16 residues. The V gene lost 2 bases and the J gene lost 5 bases, with 17 bases spanning the gap. CDR1 is SGHAT and CDR2 is FQNNGV in the germline V gene. CDR3 nucleotide sequence: TGTGCCAGCAGCTTATGGGGGCGCGGGAGTAAAGATACGCAGTATTTT. This translates into CASSLWGRGSKDTQYF.

The J gene is TRBJ2-2, the V gene TRBV18, with 7 bases that match TRBD1. Germline CDR1 KGHSH, CDR2 LQKENI. V lost 3 bases, J lost 10 bases, and 5 bases stayed unmatched. This CDR3 has 13 amino acids. In DNA, the CDR3 is TGTGCCAGCTCACCCTTACAGGGGAAGGAGCTGTTTTTT. Residues: CASSPLQGKELFF.

The chain links TRBV25-1 to TRBJ1-2; D is uncertain. CDR1 MGHDK and CDR2 SYGVNS come from the germline V gene. V lost 2 bases to trimming and J lost 7 bases, with 8 bases between them. This CDR3 has 12 residues. The CDR3, as DNA: TGTGCCAGCAGTGAAGGGAGTTCTGGCTACACCTTC. Protein product: CASSEGSSGYTF.

The table lists this clone with a few counts. This rearrangement joins TRBV28 to TRBJ2-3; D is uncertain. The germline CDR1 and CDR2 sequences are MDHEN and SYDVKM. V dropped 3 bases and J dropped 1 base, with 14 bases sitting between them. The CDR3 contains 16 residues. Written as DNA, the CDR3 is TGTGCCAGCAGTTTCCCAGGCGTATTGGGCACAGATACGCAGTATTTT. Protein product: CASSFPGVLGTDTQYF.

The V gene is TRBV7-2, the J gene TRBJ1-6, with D uncertain. V dropped 3 bases and J dropped 6 bases, with 21 bases sitting between them. The germline V gene has CDR1 SGHTA and CDR2 FQGNSA. The CDR3 totals 18 residues. The CDR3 DNA follows: TGTGCCAGCAGCTTGAAAAACAGACACTCGACCCCTAATTCACCCCTCCACTTT. Translation gives CASSLKNRHSTPNSPLHF. The full variable domain, in which reference TRBV7-2 and TRBJ1-6 provide the parts outside the CDR3, is GAGVSQSPSNKVTEKGKDVELRCDPISGHTALYWYRQSLGQGLEFLIYFQGNSAPDKSGLPSDRFSAERTGGSVSTLTIQRTQQEDSAVYLCASSLKNRHSTPNSPLHFGNGTRLTVT.

The chain carries TRBV6-5 and TRBJ2-7; 9 bases are shared with TRBD2. The length of the CDR3 is 16 residues. CDR1 and CDR2 from the germline V gene are MNHEY and SVGAGI. V shed 2 bases, J shed 3 bases, and the junction held 8 bases outside the gene matches. The CDR3 region is CASSYNLAGPFYEQYF. The CDR3 DNA follows: TGTGCCAGCAGTTACAACCTAGCGGGGCCATTCTACGAGCAGTACTTC.